One sample yielded the 20 T cell receptor beta chains listed below, sequenced in a study of identical twins' blood T cells. In TCRdb, the 5' RACE reads were re-called with MiXCR into one record per CDR3 protein. The sample has hundreds of thousands of distinct CDR3 sequences, around 30% seen once. The sequencing input was PBMCs. Receptors originate from a woman aged 18 to 49 in good health.

V gene TRBV23-1 combines with J gene TRBJ1-5; unclear D gene. TRBV23-1 has ORF status, its function being uncertain. The V gene lost 2 bases and the J gene lost 7 bases, with 12 bases spanning the gap. This CDR3 is 14 amino acids long. The CDR3 DNA reads TGCGCCAGCAGTCAAGTCGGAGGTCCCCAGCCCCAGCATTTT. It yields the protein CASSQVGGPQPQHF.

The V call is TRBV20-1, the J call TRBJ1-1; D perhaps matches TRBD1 (5 bases). This CDR3 region has 13 residues. V was trimmed by 0 bases and J by 7 bases, leaving 12 bases between them. The germline V gene encodes CDR1 DFQATT and CDR2 SNEGSKA (reference sequence). CDR3 in amino acids: CSAREERTFEAFF. As DNA, the CDR3 is TGCAGTGCTAGAGAGGAACGGACATTTGAAGCTTTCTTT.

A remark on this clonotype: A much larger clone sits a single nucleotide away, making a read error possible. The V gene is TRBV5-1, the J gene TRBJ1-1, with TRBD1 as a possible D gene (5 bases). V was cut by 1 base and J by 6 bases, with 16 bases left in between. The length of the CDR3 is 15 residues. CDR1 and CDR2 (germline): SGHRS, YFSETQ. The CDR3 loop is CASSLWRGAKAEAFF. CDR3 nucleotide sequence: TGCGCCAGCAGCTTGTGGAGGGGCGCGAAGGCTGAAGCTTTCTTT.

V and J are TRBV6-5 and TRBJ2-1; D might be TRBD2 (6 bases). Trimming removed 4 bases at V and 4 bases at J, with 17 bases between. The CDR3 has 16 amino acids. In germline, CDR1 is MNHEY, CDR2 SVGAGI. In DNA, the CDR3 is TGTGCCAGCAGTTCCTCGCGTGGCGGGGCTTACAATGAGCAGTTCTTC. This translates into CASSSSRGGAYNEQFF.

This clonotype was counted at least ten times. The rearrangement joins TRBV6-1 to TRBJ2-3; D is undetermined. The CDR3 sequence is 14 residues long. Per germline, CDR1 MNHNS and CDR2 SASEGT. With 7 bases removed from V and 0 bases from J, the gap between germline ends came to 11 bases. The DNA for the CDR3 is TGTGCCAGCATTTTGAGTCATAGCACAGATACGCAGTATTTT. It yields the protein CASILSHSTDTQYF.

This chain connects TRBV21-1 to TRBJ2-1; the tabulated D call, TRBD1, remains unverified against the DNA. TRBV21-1 corresponds to a pseudogene. The CDR3 loop spans 14 amino acids. This CDR3 is CASRDAQQDNEQFF. The CDR3 coding sequence is TGTGCCAGCAGGGACGCCCAACAGGACAATGAGCAGTTCTTC.

The chain combines TRBV5-5 with TRBJ1-1; D remains ambiguous. Germline assignment: CDR1 SGHKS and CDR2 YYEKEE (reference sequence). V was cut by 0 bases and J by 1 base, with 16 bases left in between. The CDR3 extends over 17 amino acids. DNA for the CDR3: TGTGCCAGCAGCTTGGCCATGTTGAATTCCAGGAACACTGAAGCTTTCTTT. It yields the protein CASSLAMLNSRNTEAFF.

Points on this clonotype: At one end, the junction sequence differs from germline, possibly due to a read error. J is TRBJ1-2 and V is TRBV6-5; D ambiguous. This CDR3 has 13 amino acids. Germline lookup yields CDR1 MNHEY and CDR2 SVGAGI. CDR3 sequence reads: CASMARENCGYTF. As DNA, the CDR3 is TGTGCCAGCATGGCACGGGAGAACTGTGGCTACACCTTC.

The genes are TRBV20-1 and TRBJ1-1; D is possibly TRBD1 (5 bases). Germline lookup yields CDR1 DFQATT and CDR2 SNEGSKA (reference sequence). Trimming stripped 6 bases from V and 4 bases from J, with 15 bases between. This CDR3 is 13 amino acids long. CDR3 sequence reads: CSAYAGRVTEAFF. The CDR3 DNA sequence: TGCAGTGCGTACGCGGGACGGGTCACTGAAGCTTTCTTT.

The V call is TRBV20-1, the J call TRBJ2-5; D gene unclear. The CDR3 sequence is 14 residues long. V was pared by 6 bases and J by 1 base, with 15 bases between. Germline CDR1 and CDR2: DFQATT and SNEGSKA (reference sequence). The DNA for the CDR3 is TGCAGTGCCCGACGATTACTAATCCAAGAGACCCAGTACTTC. It translates to CSARRLLIQETQYF.

This clonotype appeared a few times. The chain couples TRBV29-1 to TRBJ2-5, with a tentative D call TRBD2 (6 bases). Germline V gives CDR1 SQVTM, CDR2 ANQGSEA. The CDR3 loop spans 13 amino acids. V lost 4 bases, J lost 2 bases, and 11 bases lay in between. CDR3 amino acids: CSVVRLAQETQYF. The CDR3 DNA reads as TGCAGCGTTGTTAGGCTAGCGCAAGAGACCCAGTACTTC.

The V gene is TRBV5-1, the J gene TRBJ2-1, with no clear D. Per the germline V gene, CDR1 is SGHRS and CDR2 is YFSETQ. V was trimmed by 4 bases and J by 3 bases, leaving 17 bases between them. CDR3 length equals 16 residues. The CDR3 nucleotides are TGCGCCAGCAGCCTGAATGGGCGACCAATCTACAATGAGCAGTTCTTC. It is translated as CASSLNGRPIYNEQFF.

The rearrangement links TRBV12-5 to TRBJ2-3; 9 positions match TRBD2. The CDR3 runs 16 residues. Germline V gene data show CDR1 as LGHNT and CDR2 as FRNRAP. The ends lost 5 bases at V and 3 bases at J; junction bases unmatched: 9. The CDR3 DNA follows: TGTGCTAGTGGTCCTGTAGCGGGAGCCCCTACAGATACGCAGTATTTT. Protein sequence: CASGPVAGAPTDTQYF.

J is TRBJ2-5 and V is TRBV14, with D unclear. The germline V gene has CDR1 SGHDN and CDR2 FVKESK. The CDR3 has 15 amino acids. Between the trimmed V and J ends, which lost 1 base and 2 bases, there was a span of 11 bases. In nucleotides, the CDR3 is TGTGCCAGCAGCCAAGGCGTGGTTCCACAAGAGACCCAGTACTTC. This gives the protein CASSQGVVPQETQYF.

The J gene is TRBJ1-5, the V gene TRBV6-5; a weak D match, TRBD1 (5 bases). The V and J ends lost 6 bases and 7 bases respectively, with 13 bases between them. Germline-derived CDR1 and CDR2 are MNHEY and SVGAGI. The CDR3 runs to 13 residues. The CDR3 nucleotides are TGTGCCAGCAGATCACAGGTGACCCAGCCCCAGCATTTT. Its translation: CASRSQVTQPQHF.

The chain links TRBV20-1 to TRBJ2-7; 8 nucleotides line up with TRBD1. The CDR3 sequence is 13 residues long. CDR1 and CDR2 from the germline V gene are DFQATT and SNEGSKA (reference sequence). With 3 bases clipped from V and 9 bases from J, the junction kept 10 bases outside the gene matches. The CDR3, as DNA: TGCAGTGCTAGGGGGACAGGTCCCCAAGTGCAGTACTTC. Translating gives CSARGTGPQVQYF.

This clonotype was seen ten or more times. This chain connects TRBV28 to TRBJ1-4, with no clear D. The CDR3 totals 15 residues. Germline V gene sequence: CDR1 MDHEN, CDR2 SYDVKM. Between the trimmed V and J ends, which lost 4 bases and 8 bases, there was a span of 17 bases. The CDR3 loop reads CASSSTISLGEKLFF. In nucleotides, the CDR3 is TGTGCCAGCAGTTCTACGATCTCCTTGGGGGAAAAACTGTTTTTT.

This clonotype was found once. The chain carries TRBV6-4 and TRBJ1-5; D is perhaps TRBD1 (6 bases). The CDR3 extends over 14 amino acids. Per the germline V gene, CDR1 is MRHNA and CDR2 is SNTAGT. Between the trimmed V and J ends, which lost 10 bases and 5 bases, there was a span of 18 bases. This chain's CDR3 is CATSLQGGDQPQHF. In DNA, the CDR3 is TGTGCCACCAGCCTACAGGGAGGGGATCAGCCCCAGCATTTT.

Points on this clonotype: A junction boundary mismatches the germline segment, possibly from a read error. This sequence joins TRBV11-2 and TRBJ1-5; 8 bases agree with TRBD1. The CDR3 is made up of 17 amino acids. The germline gives CDR1 SGHAT, CDR2 FQNNGV. The CDR3 loop reads CASSLEGGQGSNQPQHF. For the CDR3, the DNA is TGTGCCAGCAGCTTAGAAGGAGGACAGGGAAGCAATCAGCCCCAGCACTTT.

This chain joins TRBV9 and TRBJ2-2; no definite D call. Germline V gene lookup returns CDR1 SGDLS and CDR2 YYNGEE. This CDR3 region has 14 residues. Trimming took 0 bases from V and 5 from J, leaving 8 bases between them. The CDR3 sequence: CASSVVLSTGELFF. The CDR3 DNA follows: TGTGCCAGCAGCGTAGTACTATCGACCGGGGAGCTGTTTTTT.